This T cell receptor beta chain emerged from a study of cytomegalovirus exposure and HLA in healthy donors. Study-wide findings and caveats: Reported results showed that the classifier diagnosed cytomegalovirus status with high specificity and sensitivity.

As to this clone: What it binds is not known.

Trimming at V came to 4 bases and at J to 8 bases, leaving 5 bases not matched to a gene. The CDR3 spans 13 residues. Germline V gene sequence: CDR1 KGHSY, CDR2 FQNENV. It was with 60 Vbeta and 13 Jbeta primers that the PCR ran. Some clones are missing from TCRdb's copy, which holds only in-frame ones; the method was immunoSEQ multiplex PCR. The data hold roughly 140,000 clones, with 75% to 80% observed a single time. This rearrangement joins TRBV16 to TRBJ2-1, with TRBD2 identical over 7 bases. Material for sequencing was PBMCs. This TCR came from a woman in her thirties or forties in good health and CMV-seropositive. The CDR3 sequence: CASSPTSRDEQFF. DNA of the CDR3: TGTGCCAGCAGCCCGACTAGCCGGGATGAGCAGTTCTTC. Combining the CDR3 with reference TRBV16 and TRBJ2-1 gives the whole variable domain GEEVAQTPKHLVRGEGQKAKLYCAPIKGHSYVFWYQQVLKNEFKFLISFQNENVFDETGMPKERFSAKCLPNSPCSLEIQATKLEDSAVYFCASSPTSRDEQFFGPGTRLTVL.